These 21 T cell receptor beta chains share one sample of origin, sequenced in a study of spatial heterogeneity in lung cancer. In TCRdb, the 5' RACE reads were re-called with MiXCR into one record per CDR3 protein. The table has 6,000 to 9,000 distinct CDR3 sequences, about 5% seen once. Documented time point: sample taken at primary tumor resection. No cells were sorted before sequencing. The whole RNA sequenced was extracted from tumor, nontumor lung or frozen PBMC. Sequencing used PBMCs, obtained at surgery. The receptors were sampled from a male donor with early-stage non-small cell lung cancer.

This clonotype has at least ten counts. This chain joins TRBV7-2 and TRBJ2-7; D is perhaps TRBD1 or TRBD2 (5 bases each). The CDR3 consists of 15 residues. Germline loops: CDR1 SGHTA, CDR2 FQGNSA. V was cut by 5 bases and J by 5 bases, with 19 bases left in between. The CDR3 nucleotides read TGTGCCAGCAGCCCCACGCCGGGACCAGGACACGAGCAGTACTTC. The encoded protein is CASSPTPGPGHEQYF. The full variable domain, its missing parts supplied by reference TRBV7-2 and TRBJ2-7, is GAGVSQSPSNKVTEKGKDVELRCDPISGHTALYWYRQSLGQGLEFLIYFQGNSAPDKSGLPSDRFSAERTGGSVSTLTIQRTQQEDSAVYLCASSPTPGPGHEQYFGPGTRLTVT.

This clonotype came up many times. This rearrangement joins TRBV18 to TRBJ2-7; D gene uncertain. Germline V gene sequence: CDR1 KGHSH, CDR2 LQKENI. V dropped 5 bases and J dropped 3 bases, with 11 bases sitting between them. The CDR3 is 13 amino acids. CDR3 sequence: CASSSTPLYEQYF. DNA for the CDR3: TGTGCCAGCTCATCGACTCCCCTCTACGAGCAGTACTTC. The full variable domain, completed using reference TRBV18 and TRBJ2-7, is NAGVMQNPRHLVRRRGQEARLRCSPMKGHSHVYWYRQLPEEGLKFMVYLQKENIIDESGMPKERFSAEFPKEGPSILRIQQVVRGDSAAYFCASSSTPLYEQYFGPGTRLTVT.

This clonotype is medium-sized (0.01 to 0.1%). The gene calls are TRBV19 and TRBJ2-3, with D unresolved. The CDR3 has 14 amino acids. The germline V gene encodes CDR1 LNHDA and CDR2 SQIVND (reference sequence). Trimming stripped 3 bases from V and 4 bases from J, with 11 bases between. The CDR3 nucleotides read TGTGCCAGTAGTATTTCCGGCAGCCCAGATACGCAGTATTTT. Translating gives CASSISGSPDTQYF.

In this sample, this clonotype turned up many times. The J gene is TRBJ2-5, the V gene TRBV11-2; 7 bases match TRBD1. J gave up 4 bases and V 5 bases, and 4 bases lay outside the gene matches. Germline V lookup: CDR1 SGHAT, CDR2 FQNNGV. The CDR3 runs 13 residues. As DNA, the CDR3 is TGTGCCAGCAGCAGAACAGGGGTAGAGACCCAGTACTTC. Residues: CASSRTGVETQYF.

This clonotype was counted at least ten times. This sequence joins TRBV5-1 and TRBJ2-7, with 11 bases matching TRBD1. This CDR3 contains 14 residues. CDR1 and CDR2 (germline): SGHRS, YFSETQ. V trimming: 4 bases; J trimming: 5 bases; junction bases outside the gene matches: 5. The DNA of the CDR3 is TGCGCCAGCAGCCCCAGGACAGGGGGCGACGAGCAGTACTTC. Its protein product is CASSPRTGGDEQYF.

This clonotype appeared many times. The chain links TRBV7-9 to TRBJ2-6; 8 bases align to TRBD1. Per germline, CDR1 SEHNR and CDR2 FQNEAQ (reference sequence). Unmatched junction bases numbered 6, after V lost 5 bases and J lost 3 bases. The CDR3 consists of 16 residues. As DNA, the CDR3 is TGTGCCAGCAGCCCCGACAGGGGCGGTGGGGCCAACGTCCTGACTTTC. It specifies CASSPDRGGGANVLTF.

The chain combines TRBV10-3 with TRBJ2-1; 9 bases line up with TRBD1. V lost 1 base, J lost 8 bases, and 6 bases stayed unmatched. The germline CDR1 and CDR2 sequences are ENHRY and SYGVKD. CDR3 length: 15 residues. DNA for the CDR3: TGTGCCATCAGTGAGTGGGACAGGGCGGTCGATGAGCAGTTCTTC. Its translation: CAISEWDRAVDEQFF.

Ten or more counts support this clonotype. The rearrangement links TRBV4-3 to TRBJ2-5; weak D call: TRBD1 (5 bases). The CDR3 is 15 residues long. V was pared by 1 base and J by 3 bases, with 12 bases between. Germline V lookup: CDR1 LGHNA, CDR2 YSLEER. The CDR3: CASSQAQGPEETQYF. The CDR3 DNA is TGCGCCAGCAGCCAAGCCCAGGGCCCTGAAGAGACCCAGTACTTC.

This clonotype turned up a few times. The chain carries TRBV20-1 and TRBJ1-1; the match to TRBD1 covers 7 bases. CDR1 and CDR2 from the germline V gene are DFQATT and SNEGSKA (reference sequence). This CDR3 has 14 amino acids. Trimming removed 6 bases from V and 0 bases from J; junction bases left unmatched: 7. The CDR3 DNA is TGCAGTGCCCCGGGACAGTTTATGAACACTGAAGCTTTCTTT. Its protein product is CSAPGQFMNTEAFF.

The genes are TRBV2 and TRBJ2-3; D is undetermined. Germline V gene data show CDR1 as SNHLY and CDR2 as FYNNEI. Trimming removed 5 bases from V and 2 bases from J, with 8 bases in between. The CDR3 has 13 residues. CDR3 nucleotide sequence: TGTGCCAGCAGTCCCCCCTACACAGATACGCAGTATTTT. This sequence encodes CASSPPYTDTQYF.

In its sample, this clonotype was seen a few times. This chain connects TRBV24-1 to TRBJ2-3; the D is unclear. Germline V lookup: CDR1 KGHDR, CDR2 SFDVKD. There are 13 residues in the CDR3. V dropped 4 bases and J dropped 6 bases, with 10 bases sitting between them. Here the CDR3 DNA reads TGTGCCACCAGTGAAATAGCCGGGGATACGCAGTATTTT. Translating gives CATSEIAGDTQYF.

In its sample, this clonotype was seen many times. This sequence joins TRBV4-2 and TRBJ2-1, with 12 positions matching TRBD2. The V gene end was trimmed by 0 bases and the J gene end by 8 bases; junction bases not matched to a gene: 14. Per germline, CDR1 LGHNA and CDR2 YNFKEQ. CDR3 length equals 19 residues. CDR3 DNA: TGTGCCAGCAGCCAAGAGCTAGCGGGAGGGCCTGGTGCAAGAGATGAGCAGTTCTTC. Translation: CASSQELAGGPGARDEQFF.

This clonotype showed up many times. The chain uses TRBV5-8 and TRBJ2-3, with D maybe TRBD2 (5 bases). The germline V and J ends were trimmed by 1 base and 2 bases, with 11 bases remaining between them. The CDR3 extends over 15 amino acids. The germline CDR1 and CDR2 sequences are SGHTS and YDEGEE. For the CDR3, the DNA is TGTGCCAGCAGCTTGAGAAGCGGCTACACAGATACGCAGTATTTT. It specifies CASSLRSGYTDTQYF.

There are a few counts of this clonotype. V gene TRBV4-1 combines with J gene TRBJ2-3; tentatively, D is TRBD2 (5 bases). Germline V lookup: CDR1 MGHRA, CDR2 YSYEKL. The CDR3 has 16 residues. The V end lost 1 base, the J end lost 0 bases, and 11 bases lay between the germline ends. DNA for the CDR3: TGCGCCAGCAGCCAAGGCATTACTAGTAGCACAGATACGCAGTATTTT. The encoded protein is CASSQGITSSTDTQYF.

The table lists this clonotype with many counts. The chain is built from TRBV7-6 and TRBJ1-5, with D possibly TRBD1 on 5 matching bases. The germline V gene has CDR1 SGHVS and CDR2 FNYEAQ. The CDR3 runs 14 residues. V shed 5 bases and J shed 2 bases, with 10 bases lying between them. The CDR3 region is CASSRAGGNQPQHF. The CDR3 coding sequence is TGTGCCAGCAGCCGGGCGGGGGGCAATCAGCCCCAGCATTTT.

Many counts were recorded for this clonotype. The gene calls are TRBV7-8 and TRBJ2-3, with D unclear. Deletions cut 5 bases from V and 6 bases from J, with 9 bases between. CDR1 is SGHVS and CDR2 is FQNEAQ in the germline V gene. The CDR3 has 12 residues. Written as DNA, the CDR3 is TGTGCCAGCAGCCCTGGTCGGGATACGCAGTATTTT. It specifies CASSPGRDTQYF.

This clonotype was recorded many times. The chain couples TRBV6-5 to TRBJ2-4; 9 positions match TRBD1. Germline CDR1 reads MNHEY; CDR2 reads SVGAGI. The CDR3 consists of 13 residues. The ends lost 5 bases at V and 8 bases at J; junction bases unmatched: 4. The CDR3 spells CASSPGQGYIQYF. Written as DNA, the CDR3 is TGTGCCAGCAGTCCGGGACAGGGCTACATTCAGTACTTC.

This clonotype was counted ten times or more. The J gene is TRBJ2-5, the V gene TRBV10-3; D may be TRBD2 (6 bases). The CDR3 sequence is 17 residues long. Germline assignment: CDR1 ENHRY and CDR2 SYGVKD. Trimming removed 0 bases from V and 2 bases from J, with 16 bases in between. The CDR3 reads CAISESKGLAIQETQYF. As DNA, the CDR3 is TGTGCCATCAGTGAGTCGAAGGGGCTAGCGATACAAGAGACCCAGTACTTC.

Ten or more counts support this clonotype. V and J are TRBV7-8 and TRBJ1-1; no clear D gene. Germline V CDR1 and CDR2: SGHVS, FQNEAQ. CDR3 length equals 15 residues. The V gene lost 2 bases and the J gene lost 3 bases, with 13 bases spanning the gap. The CDR3 sequence is CASSLYGERDTEAFF. The DNA of the CDR3 is TGTGCCAGCAGCTTATATGGGGAGCGGGACACTGAAGCTTTCTTT.

This clonotype was found many times. The chain joins TRBV5-6 to TRBJ1-3; no clear D gene. In germline, CDR1 is SGHDT, CDR2 YYEEEE. The V end lost 2 bases, the J end lost 6 bases, and 9 bases lay between the germline ends. The CDR3 contains 13 residues. CDR3 region: CASSLMEENTIYF. The DNA for the CDR3 is TGTGCCAGCAGCTTAATGGAAGAAAACACCATATATTTT.

This clonotype has a handful of counts. The V gene is TRBV20-1, the J gene TRBJ2-2; D is perhaps TRBD1 or TRBD2 (5 bases each). Germline CDR1 reads DFQATT; CDR2 reads SNEGSKA (reference sequence). The CDR3 is 14 amino acids. Trimming stripped 6 bases from V and 4 bases from J, with 15 bases between. CDR3 nucleotide sequence: TGCAGTGCGGCCCGCACTGGGGGCACCGGGGAGCTGTTTTTT. Its translation: CSAARTGGTGELFF.